This paragraph covers one T cell receptor beta chain sequence. The antigen it recognizes is unknown. The input lacks base qualities; no much larger clone sits a single base away. The sample originates from a study of vaccination effects on CD4 cells after COVID-19 (dated by TCRdb to 2022 to 2024). With respect to the entire study: The ViraFEST assay stimulated PBMC with viral peptide pools and then used TCR sequencing to identify antigen-specific CD4+ T cell clonotypes by expansion. After vaccination, three convalescent patients were sampled at an early time point (day +14) and at a late time point (day +241, +227 and +161, respectively). Post-vaccine samples across the study were collected a median of 72 days after the second dose, with a range of 14 to 241. Some 2 million PBMC per well were cultured in IMDM with around 5% human AB serum, around 9.1 IU/ml IL-2 and gentamicin, plus 10 ug/ml peptides. In both COVID-19 convalescent patients and infection-naive vaccine recipients, the study compared SARS-CoV-2 spike-specific CD4+ TCR repertoires from before mRNA vaccination with those from after it. Altogether, around ten COVID-19 convalescent patients and 4 SARS-CoV-2-naive healthy vaccine recipients made up the full study. Cultures from other donors in the study were sequenced using the Oncomine TCR Beta short-read assay on an Illumina iSeq 100. What the research found in general, with its limitations: Both infection-induced and vaccine-induced clones contracted markedly at late post-vaccination timepoints, which is consistent with waning T cell responses. In convalescent patients, the post-vaccine spike-reactive repertoire consisted mainly of new vaccine-induced clones, largely distinct from infection-induced clones. The study was limited by a small number of convalescent patients, and early post-infection timepoints were lacking.

CDR1 and CDR2, per the germline V gene, are KGHDR and SFDVKD. Between the V and J ends, shortened by 2 bases and 3 bases respectively, the junction contains 10 bases. From the cysteine up to the phenylalanine, the CDR3 has a length of 15 residues. The kept DNA is CDR3 alone, 45 bases in frame from the first base. After approximately eleven days of culture, CD4+ T cells were isolated with the EasySep CD4+ T cell isolation kit. Convalescent patients had PCR-confirmed SARS-CoV-2 infection between March and December 2020, before Alpha, Beta and Delta variants emerged in the United States. Participants received two doses of either the BNT162b2 or the mRNA-1273 mRNA SARS-CoV-2 vaccine. Half of the culture medium was replaced with fresh IL-2-containing medium on days 3 and 7. Each peptide stimulation condition was cultured in triplicate wells unless otherwise noted. PBMC were separated from whole blood using Ficoll-Paque Plus gradient centrifugation and were then either cryopreserved at -140C or used fresh. The QIAamp micro DNA kit was used to extract genomic DNA from the cultured CD4+ T cells.

Library method: the immunoSEQ multiplex PCR assay. DNA from the CD4+ T cells that had been cultured and isolated underwent TCR beta CDR3 sequencing. The study's processing was this. Non-productive TCR sequences were removed and reads were trimmed to the CDR3 region, keeping CDR3s of at least 7 amino acids. The MANAFEST web app was used to pick out antigen-specific clonotypes by comparing their expansion in peptide wells with that in reference cultures. For clones to be considered positive, expansion at FDR<0.05 versus reference and all other wells, an odds ratio above 5, and a frequency above 0.1% in two replicate wells were required. Clonotypes significantly expanded in SARS-CoV-2 spike wells and in at least one common cold coronavirus spike condition were defined as cross-reactive. Levenshtein distance calculated with the stringdist R package was used to assess CDR3 similarity, and unrooted trees were constructed with ape in R 3.6.1. Not all clones reach the TCRdb copy of this immuneACCESS table, which keeps in-frame sequences only. Checked studies attribute under half of the gap to unresolved V genes and leave the rest unexplained. The D gene and trimming were derived from the DNA, and the V and J assignments and clone size from that table. The sample yields fewer than 55,000 clones; over 65% were counted once. The ten largest clones add up to 3.6% of the sample.

The chain employs TRBV24-1 and TRBJ2-4, with a tentative D gene TRBD1 over 5 matching bases. Sequenced here: CD4+ T cells from PBMCs cultured without peptide, sampled after COVID-19 vaccination. This TCR was recovered from a human donor who had a prior SARS-CoV-2 infection. The nucleotide sequence reads TGTGCCACCAGTGATTCCGACGGACACAAAAACATTCAGTACTTC. Its coded protein is CATSDSDGHKNIQYF.